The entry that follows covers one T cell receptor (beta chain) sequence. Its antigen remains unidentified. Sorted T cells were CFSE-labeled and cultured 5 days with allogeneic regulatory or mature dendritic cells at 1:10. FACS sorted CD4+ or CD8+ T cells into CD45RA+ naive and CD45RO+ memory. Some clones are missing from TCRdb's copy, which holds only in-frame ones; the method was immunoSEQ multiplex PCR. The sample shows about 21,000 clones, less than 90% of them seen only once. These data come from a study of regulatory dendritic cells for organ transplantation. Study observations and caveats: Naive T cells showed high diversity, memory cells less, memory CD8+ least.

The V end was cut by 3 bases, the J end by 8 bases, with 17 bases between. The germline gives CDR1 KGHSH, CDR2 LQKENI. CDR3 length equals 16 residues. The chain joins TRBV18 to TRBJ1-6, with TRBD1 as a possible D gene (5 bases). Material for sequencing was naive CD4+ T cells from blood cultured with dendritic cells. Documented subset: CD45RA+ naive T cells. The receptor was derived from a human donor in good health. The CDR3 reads CASSPRSGGLDSPLHF. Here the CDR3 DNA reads TGTGCCAGCTCACCCCGTTCCGGGGGGTTAGATTCACCCCTCCACTTT.